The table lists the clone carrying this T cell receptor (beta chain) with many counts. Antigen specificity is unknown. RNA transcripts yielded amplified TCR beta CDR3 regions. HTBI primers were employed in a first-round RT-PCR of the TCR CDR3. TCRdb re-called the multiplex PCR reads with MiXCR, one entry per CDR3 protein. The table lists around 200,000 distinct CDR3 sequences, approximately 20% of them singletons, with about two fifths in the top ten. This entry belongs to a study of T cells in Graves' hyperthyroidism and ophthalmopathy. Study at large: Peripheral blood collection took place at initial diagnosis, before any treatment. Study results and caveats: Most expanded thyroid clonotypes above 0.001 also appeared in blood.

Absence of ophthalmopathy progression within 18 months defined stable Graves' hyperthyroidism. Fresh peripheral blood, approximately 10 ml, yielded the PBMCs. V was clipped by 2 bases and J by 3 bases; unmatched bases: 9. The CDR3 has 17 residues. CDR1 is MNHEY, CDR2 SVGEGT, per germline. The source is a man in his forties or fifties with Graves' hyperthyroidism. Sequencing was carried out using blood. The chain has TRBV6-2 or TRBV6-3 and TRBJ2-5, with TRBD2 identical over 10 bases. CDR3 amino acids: CASSYPLERGGEETQYF. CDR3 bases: TGTGCCAGCAGTTACCCCCTGGAGCGGGGGGGAGAAGAGACCCAGTACTTC.